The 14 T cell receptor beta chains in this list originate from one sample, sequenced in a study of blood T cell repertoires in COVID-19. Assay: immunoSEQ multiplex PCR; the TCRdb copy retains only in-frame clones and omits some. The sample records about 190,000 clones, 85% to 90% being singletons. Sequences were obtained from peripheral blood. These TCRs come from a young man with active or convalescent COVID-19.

The CDR3 loop reads CASSITGATGELFF. As DNA, the CDR3 is TGTGCCAGTAGTATAACAGGGGCCACCGGGGAGCTGTTTTTT. V and J are TRBV19 and TRBJ2-2; 7 bases match TRBD1. The V gene's germline CDR1 is LNHDA and CDR2 SQIVND (reference sequence). V shed 2 bases and J 4 bases; nucleotides not matched to a gene: 1. There are 14 residues in the CDR3.

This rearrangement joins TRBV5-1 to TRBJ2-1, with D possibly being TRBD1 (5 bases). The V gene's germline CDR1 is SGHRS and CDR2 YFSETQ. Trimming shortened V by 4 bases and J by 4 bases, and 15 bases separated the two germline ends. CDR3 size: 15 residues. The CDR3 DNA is TGCGCCAGCAGCGCGAACCCAGGGTCTTACAATGAGCAGTTCTTC. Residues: CASSANPGSYNEQFF.

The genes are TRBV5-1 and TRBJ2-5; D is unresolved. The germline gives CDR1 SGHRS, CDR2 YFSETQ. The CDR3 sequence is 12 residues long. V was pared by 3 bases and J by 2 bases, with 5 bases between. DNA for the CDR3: TGCGCCAGCAGCTCCGGGCAAGAGACCCAGTACTTC. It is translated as CASSSGQETQYF.

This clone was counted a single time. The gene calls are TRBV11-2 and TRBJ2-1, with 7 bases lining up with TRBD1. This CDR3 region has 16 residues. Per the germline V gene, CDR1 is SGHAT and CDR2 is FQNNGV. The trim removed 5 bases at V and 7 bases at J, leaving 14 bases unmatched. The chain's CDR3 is CASSPFGDRVGNEQFF. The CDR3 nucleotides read TGTGCCAGCAGCCCCTTCGGAGACAGGGTGGGAAATGAGCAGTTCTTC.

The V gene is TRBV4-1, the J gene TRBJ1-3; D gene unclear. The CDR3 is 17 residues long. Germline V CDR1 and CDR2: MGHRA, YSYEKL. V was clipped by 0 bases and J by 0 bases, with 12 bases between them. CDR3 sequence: CASSQDPLTYSGNTIYF. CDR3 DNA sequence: TGCGCCAGCAGCCAAGACCCCCTGACTTACTCTGGAAACACCATATATTTT.

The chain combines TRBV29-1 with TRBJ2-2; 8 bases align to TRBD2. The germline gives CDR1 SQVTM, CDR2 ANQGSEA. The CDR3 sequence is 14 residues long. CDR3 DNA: TGCAGTAGCCTGCGGGAGGCCCACACCGGGGAGCTGTTTTTT. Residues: CSSLREAHTGELFF.

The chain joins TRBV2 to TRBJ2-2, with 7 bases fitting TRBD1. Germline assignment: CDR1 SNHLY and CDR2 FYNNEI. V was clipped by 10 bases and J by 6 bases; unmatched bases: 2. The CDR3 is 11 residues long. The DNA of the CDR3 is TGTGCCACCCAGGGGGCCGGGGAGCTGTTTTTT. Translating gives CATQGAGELFF.

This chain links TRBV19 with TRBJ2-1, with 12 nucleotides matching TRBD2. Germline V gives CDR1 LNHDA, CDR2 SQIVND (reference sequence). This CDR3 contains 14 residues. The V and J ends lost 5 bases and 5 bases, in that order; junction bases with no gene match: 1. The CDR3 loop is CASSPSGRDNEQFF. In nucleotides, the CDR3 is TGTGCCAGTAGTCCTAGCGGGAGGGACAATGAGCAGTTCTTC. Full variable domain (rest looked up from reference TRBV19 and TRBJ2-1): DGGITQSPKYLFRKEGQNVTLSCEQNLNHDAMYWYRQDPGQGLRLIYYSQIVNDFQKGDIAEGYSVSREKKESFPLTVTSAQKNPTAFYLCASSPSGRDNEQFFGPGTRLTVL.

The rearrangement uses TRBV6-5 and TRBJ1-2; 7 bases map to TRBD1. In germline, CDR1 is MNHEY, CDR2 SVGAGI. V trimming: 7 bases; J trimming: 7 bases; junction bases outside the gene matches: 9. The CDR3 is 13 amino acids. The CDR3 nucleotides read TGTGCCAGCAATCTGAACAGGGGTTCTGGCTACACCTTC. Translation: CASNLNRGSGYTF.

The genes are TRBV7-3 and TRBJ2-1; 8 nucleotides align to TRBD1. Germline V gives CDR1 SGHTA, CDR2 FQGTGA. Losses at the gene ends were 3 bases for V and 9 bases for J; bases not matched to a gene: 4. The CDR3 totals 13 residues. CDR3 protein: CASSFGQGGEQFF. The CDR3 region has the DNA TGTGCCAGCAGCTTTGGACAGGGTGGTGAGCAGTTCTTC.

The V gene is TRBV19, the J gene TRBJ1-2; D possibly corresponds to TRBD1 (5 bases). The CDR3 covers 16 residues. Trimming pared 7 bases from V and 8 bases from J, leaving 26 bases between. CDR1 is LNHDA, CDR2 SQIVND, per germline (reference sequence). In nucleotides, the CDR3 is TGTGCCAGTATCCGAGCGGGAGGGGCCCGCCTGGGGGGCTACACCTTC. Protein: CASIRAGGARLGGYTF.

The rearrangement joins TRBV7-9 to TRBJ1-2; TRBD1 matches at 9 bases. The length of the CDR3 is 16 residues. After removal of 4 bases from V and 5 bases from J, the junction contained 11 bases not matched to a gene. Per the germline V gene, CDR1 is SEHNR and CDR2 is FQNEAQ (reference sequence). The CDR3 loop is CASSWGTGPIRYGYTF. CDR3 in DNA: TGTGCCAGCAGCTGGGGGACAGGGCCGATTCGATATGGCTACACCTTC.

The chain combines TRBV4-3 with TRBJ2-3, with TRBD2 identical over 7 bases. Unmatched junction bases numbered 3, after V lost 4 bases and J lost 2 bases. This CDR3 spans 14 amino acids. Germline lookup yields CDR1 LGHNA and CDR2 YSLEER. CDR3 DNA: TGCGCCAGCAGCCCACGGGGGGACACAGATACGCAGTATTTT. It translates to CASSPRGDTDTQYF.

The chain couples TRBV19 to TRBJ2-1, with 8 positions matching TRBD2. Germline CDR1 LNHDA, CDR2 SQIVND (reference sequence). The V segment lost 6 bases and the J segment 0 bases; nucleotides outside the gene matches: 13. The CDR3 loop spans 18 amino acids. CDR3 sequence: CASRPPRIAGSSYNEQFF. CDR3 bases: TGTGCCAGTAGACCCCCCCGAATAGCGGGAAGCTCCTACAATGAGCAGTTCTTC.